This TCR beta chain was identified in a study of blood T cell repertoires in COVID-19. Study details: There were acute and convalescent COVID-19 samples, and they came from the United States, Italy and Spain. PBMCs, B-cell-depleted T cells, or T cells were the source of the cDNA or gDNA that made up the material.

The CDR3 has 17 amino acids. Unmatched junction bases numbered 7, after V lost 6 bases and J lost 0 bases. The germline V gene encodes CDR1 SNHLY and CDR2 FYNNEI. The sample holds one count of this clone. In the original workflow: The authors estimated nucleated cell counts from reference gene primer amplification. Data came from immunoSEQ multiplex PCR; TCRdb stores just in-frame clones and leaves some out. The V and J calls and clone size were taken over from that table, and D and trimming were inferred from the DNA. The table shows some 69,000 clones, with about 84% occurring only once. Sample: peripheral blood. This TCR was sampled from a woman aged 55-70 years with acute or convalescent COVID-19. The chain combines TRBV2 with TRBJ2-3; 12 nucleotides agree with TRBD2. The CDR3 loop reads CASRRLAGVRSTDTQYF. DNA of the CDR3: TGTGCCAGCAGGAGACTAGCGGGAGTGCGTAGCACAGATACGCAGTATTTT. The full variable domain, completed using reference TRBV2 and TRBJ2-3, is EPEVTQTPSHQVTQMGQEVILRCVPISNHLYFYWYRQILGQKVEFLVSFYNNEISEKSEIFDDQFSVERPDGSNFTLKIRSTKLEDSAMYFCASRRLAGVRSTDTQYFGPGTRLTVL.